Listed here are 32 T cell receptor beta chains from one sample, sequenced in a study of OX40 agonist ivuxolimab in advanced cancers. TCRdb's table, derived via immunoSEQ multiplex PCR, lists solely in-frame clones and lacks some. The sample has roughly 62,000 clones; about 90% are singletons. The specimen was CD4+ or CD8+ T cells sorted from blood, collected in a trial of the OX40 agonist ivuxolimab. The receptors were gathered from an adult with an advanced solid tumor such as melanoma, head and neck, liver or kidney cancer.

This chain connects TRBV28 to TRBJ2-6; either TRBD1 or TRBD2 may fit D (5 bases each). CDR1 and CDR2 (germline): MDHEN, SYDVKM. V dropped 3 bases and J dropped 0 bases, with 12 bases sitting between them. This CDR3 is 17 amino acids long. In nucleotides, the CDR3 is TGTGCCAGCAGTTTTGGGGGTTCTTTCTCTGGGGCCAACGTCCTGACTTTC. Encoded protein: CASSFGGSFSGANVLTF.

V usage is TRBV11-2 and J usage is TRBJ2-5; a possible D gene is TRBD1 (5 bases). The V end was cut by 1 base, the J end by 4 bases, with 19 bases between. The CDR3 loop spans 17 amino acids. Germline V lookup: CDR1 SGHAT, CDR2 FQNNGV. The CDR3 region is CASSLGQGASLGETQYF. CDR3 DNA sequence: TGTGCCAGCAGCTTAGGTCAAGGGGCCTCATTGGGAGAGACCCAGTACTTC.

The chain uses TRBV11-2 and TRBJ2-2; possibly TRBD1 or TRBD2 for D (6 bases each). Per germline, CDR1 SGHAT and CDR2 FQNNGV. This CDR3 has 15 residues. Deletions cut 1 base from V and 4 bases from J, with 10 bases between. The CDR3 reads CASSLAGGGTGELFF. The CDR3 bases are TGTGCCAGCAGCTTAGCCGGAGGGGGCACCGGGGAGCTGTTTTTT.

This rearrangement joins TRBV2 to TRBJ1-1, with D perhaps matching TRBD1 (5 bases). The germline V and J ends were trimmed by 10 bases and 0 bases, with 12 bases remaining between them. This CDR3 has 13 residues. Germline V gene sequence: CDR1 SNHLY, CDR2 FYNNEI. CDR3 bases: TGTGCCATACTTACAGGTATGAACACTGAAGCTTTCTTT. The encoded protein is CAILTGMNTEAFF.

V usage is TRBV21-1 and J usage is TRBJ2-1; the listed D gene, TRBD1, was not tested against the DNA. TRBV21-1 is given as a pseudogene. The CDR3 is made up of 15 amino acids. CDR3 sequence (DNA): TGTGCCAGCAGCTTAGGGGCCACAGGGGTTAATGAGCAGTTCTTC. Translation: CASSLGATGVNEQFF.

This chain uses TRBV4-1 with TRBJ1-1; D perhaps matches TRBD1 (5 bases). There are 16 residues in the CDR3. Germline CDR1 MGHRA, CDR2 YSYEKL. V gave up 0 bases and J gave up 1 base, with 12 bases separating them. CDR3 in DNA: TGCGCCAGCAGCCAAGATCCAGGGTCACCGAACACTGAAGCTTTCTTT. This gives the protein CASSQDPGSPNTEAFF.

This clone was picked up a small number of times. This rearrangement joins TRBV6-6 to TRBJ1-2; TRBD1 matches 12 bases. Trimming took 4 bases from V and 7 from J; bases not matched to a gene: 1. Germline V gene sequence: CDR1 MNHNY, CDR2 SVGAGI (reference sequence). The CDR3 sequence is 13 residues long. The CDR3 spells CASSLGQGAGYTF. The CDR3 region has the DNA TGTGCCAGCAGTTTGGGACAGGGGGCTGGCTACACCTTC.

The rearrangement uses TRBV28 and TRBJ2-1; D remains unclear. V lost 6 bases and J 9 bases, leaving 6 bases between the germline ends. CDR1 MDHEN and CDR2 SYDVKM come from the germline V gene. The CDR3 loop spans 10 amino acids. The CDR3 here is CASSSTEQFF. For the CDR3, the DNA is TGTGCCAGCAGCTCCACTGAGCAGTTCTTC. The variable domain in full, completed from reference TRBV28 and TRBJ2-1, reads DVKVTQSSRYLVKRTGEKVFLECVQDMDHENMFWYRQDPGLGLRLIYFSYDVKMKEKGDIPEGYSVSREKKERFSLILESASTNQTSMYLCASSSTEQFFGPGTRLTVL.

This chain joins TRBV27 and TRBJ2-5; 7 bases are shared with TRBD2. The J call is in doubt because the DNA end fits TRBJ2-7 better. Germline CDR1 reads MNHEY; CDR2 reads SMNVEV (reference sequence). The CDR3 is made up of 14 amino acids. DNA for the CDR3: TGTGCCAGCAGTTTACGGGGGGTGTACTACGAGCAGTACTTC. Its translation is CASSLRGVYYEQYF.

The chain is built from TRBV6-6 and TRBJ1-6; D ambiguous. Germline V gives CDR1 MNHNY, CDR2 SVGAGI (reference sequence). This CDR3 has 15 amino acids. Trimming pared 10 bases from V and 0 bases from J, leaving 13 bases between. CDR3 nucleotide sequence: TGTGCCACCTCAGATACGCTCTCCTATAATTCACCCCTCCACTTT. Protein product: CATSDTLSYNSPLHF.

The CDR3 DNA sequence: TGTGCCAGCAGTGAGCCTTGGGGGACAGGTCGGGACACCGGGGAGCTGTTTTTT. Translation gives CASSEPWGTGRDTGELFF. The rearrangement joins TRBV6-1 to TRBJ2-2; 8 nucleotides align to TRBD1. This CDR3 has 18 amino acids. Per the germline V gene, CDR1 is MNHNS and CDR2 is SASEGT. Unmatched junction bases numbered 12, after V lost 3 bases and J lost 3 bases.

The DNA of the CDR3 is TGTGCCAGCAGCCCCGAGGACAGGGGGCCCTACAATGAGCAGTTCTTC. Translated: CASSPEDRGPYNEQFF. The chain carries TRBV7-8 and TRBJ2-1, with 11 bases identical to TRBD1. The V segment lost 5 bases and the J segment 2 bases; nucleotides outside the gene matches: 5. The CDR3 extends over 16 amino acids. Germline CDR1 reads SGHVS; CDR2 reads FQNEAQ.

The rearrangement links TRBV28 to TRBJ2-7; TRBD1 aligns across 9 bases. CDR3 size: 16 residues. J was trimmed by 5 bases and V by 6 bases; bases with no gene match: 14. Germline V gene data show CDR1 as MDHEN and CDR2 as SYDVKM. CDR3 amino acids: CASSRFDRGDRHEQYF. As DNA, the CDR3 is TGTGCCAGCAGCCGATTTGACAGGGGGGATAGACACGAGCAGTACTTC. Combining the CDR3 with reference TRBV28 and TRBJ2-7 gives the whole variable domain DVKVTQSSRYLVKRTGEKVFLECVQDMDHENMFWYRQDPGLGLRLIYFSYDVKMKEKGDIPEGYSVSREKKERFSLILESASTNQTSMYLCASSRFDRGDRHEQYFGPGTRLTVT.

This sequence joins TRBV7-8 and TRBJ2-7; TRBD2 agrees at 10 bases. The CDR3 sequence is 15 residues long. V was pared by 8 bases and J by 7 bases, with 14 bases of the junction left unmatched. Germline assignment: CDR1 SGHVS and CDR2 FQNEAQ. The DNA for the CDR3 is TGTGCCAGCCTCAGCGGGAGGGTCCTCCAGGAGGAGCAGTACTTC. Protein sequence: CASLSGRVLQEEQYF.

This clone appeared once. The CDR3 here is CSAPWGIGDEQFF. For the CDR3, the DNA is TGCAGCGCTCCCTGGGGGATTGGGGATGAGCAGTTCTTC. The genes are TRBV29-1 and TRBJ2-1; TRBD1 or TRBD2 may be the D gene (5 bases each). CDR3 length: 13 residues. Per germline, CDR1 SQVTM and CDR2 ANQGSEA. Trimming took 7 bases from V and 8 from J, leaving 18 bases between them.

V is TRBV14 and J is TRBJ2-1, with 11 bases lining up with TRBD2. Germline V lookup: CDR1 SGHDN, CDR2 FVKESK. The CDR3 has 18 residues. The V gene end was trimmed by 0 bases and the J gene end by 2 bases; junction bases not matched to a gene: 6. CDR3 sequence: CASSQDQKLAGAYNEQFF. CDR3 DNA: TGTGCCAGCAGCCAAGATCAAAAACTAGCGGGGGCCTACAATGAGCAGTTCTTC.

The CDR3 spells CASSRGTTNSYEQYF. CDR3 nucleotide sequence: TGTGCCAGCAGCCGCGGGACAACTAACTCCTACGAGCAGTACTTC. The V gene is TRBV9, the J gene TRBJ2-7; either TRBD1 or TRBD2 may supply D (6 bases each). The CDR3 runs 15 residues. Between the trimmed V and J ends, which lost 4 bases and 0 bases, there was a span of 14 bases. The germline V gene has CDR1 SGDLS and CDR2 YYNGEE.

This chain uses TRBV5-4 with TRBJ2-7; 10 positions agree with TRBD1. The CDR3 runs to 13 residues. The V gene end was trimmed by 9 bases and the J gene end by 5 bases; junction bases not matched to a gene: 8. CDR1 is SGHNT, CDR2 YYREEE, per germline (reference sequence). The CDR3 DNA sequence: TGTGCCACTCAGGGACAGGGGTCTGACGAGCAGTACTTC. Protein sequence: CATQGQGSDEQYF.

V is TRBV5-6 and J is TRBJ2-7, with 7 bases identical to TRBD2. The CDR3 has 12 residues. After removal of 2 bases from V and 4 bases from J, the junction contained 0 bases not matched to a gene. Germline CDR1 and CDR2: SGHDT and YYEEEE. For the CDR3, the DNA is TGTGCCAGCAGCTTTAGCGGGTACGAGCAGTACTTC. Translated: CASSFSGYEQYF.

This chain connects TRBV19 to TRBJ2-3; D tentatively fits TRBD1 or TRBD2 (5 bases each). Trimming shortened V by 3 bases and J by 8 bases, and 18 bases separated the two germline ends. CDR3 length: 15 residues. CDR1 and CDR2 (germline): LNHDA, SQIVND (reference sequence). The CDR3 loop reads CASSIEGRGWFTQYF. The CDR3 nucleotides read TGTGCCAGTAGTATCGAGGGGAGAGGGTGGTTTACGCAGTATTTT.

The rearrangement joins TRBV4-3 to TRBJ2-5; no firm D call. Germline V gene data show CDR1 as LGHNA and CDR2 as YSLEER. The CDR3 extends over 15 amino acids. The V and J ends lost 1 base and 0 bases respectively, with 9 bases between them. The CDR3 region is CASSQALSDQETQYF. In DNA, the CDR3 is TGCGCCAGCAGCCAAGCTCTATCCGACCAAGAGACCCAGTACTTC.

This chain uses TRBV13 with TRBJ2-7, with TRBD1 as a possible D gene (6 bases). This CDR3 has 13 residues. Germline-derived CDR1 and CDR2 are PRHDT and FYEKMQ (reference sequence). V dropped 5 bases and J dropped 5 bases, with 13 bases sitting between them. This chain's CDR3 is CASSLGHLNEQYF. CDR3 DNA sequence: TGTGCCAGCAGCCTGGGACATTTAAACGAGCAGTACTTC.

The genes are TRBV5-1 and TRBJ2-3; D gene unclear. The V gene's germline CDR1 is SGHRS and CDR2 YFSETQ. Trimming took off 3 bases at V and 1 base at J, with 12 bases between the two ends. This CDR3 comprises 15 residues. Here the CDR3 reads CASSYRHGRTDTQYF. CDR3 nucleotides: TGCGCCAGCAGCTACCGTCACGGCCGCACAGATACGCAGTATTTT.

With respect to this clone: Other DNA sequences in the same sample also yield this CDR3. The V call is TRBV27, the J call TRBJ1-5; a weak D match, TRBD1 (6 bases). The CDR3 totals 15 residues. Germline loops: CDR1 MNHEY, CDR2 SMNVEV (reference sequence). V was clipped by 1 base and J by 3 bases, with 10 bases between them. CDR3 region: CASSLWGANNQPQHF. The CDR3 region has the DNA TGTGCCAGCAGTTTATGGGGGGCCAACAATCAGCCCCAGCATTTT.

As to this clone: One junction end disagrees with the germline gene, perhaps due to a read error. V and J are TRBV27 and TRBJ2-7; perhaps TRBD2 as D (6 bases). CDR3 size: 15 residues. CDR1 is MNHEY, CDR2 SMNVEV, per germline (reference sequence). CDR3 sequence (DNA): TGTGCCAGCAGTATATCGGGACTCGTGGTACACGAGCAGTACTTC. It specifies CASSISGLVVHEQYF.

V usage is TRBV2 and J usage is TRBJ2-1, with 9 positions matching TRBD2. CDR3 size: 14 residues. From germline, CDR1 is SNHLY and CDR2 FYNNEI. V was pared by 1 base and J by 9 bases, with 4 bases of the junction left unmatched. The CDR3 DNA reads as TGTGCCAGCAGTGAAGGGAGACTAGCGGTTGAGCAGTTCTTC. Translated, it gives CASSEGRLAVEQFF.

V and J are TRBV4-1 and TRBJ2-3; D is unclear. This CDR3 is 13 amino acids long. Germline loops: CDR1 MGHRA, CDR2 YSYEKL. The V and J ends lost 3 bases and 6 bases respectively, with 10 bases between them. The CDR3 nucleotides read TGCGCCAGCAGCCAGGTTCGTCCCGATACGCAGTATTTT. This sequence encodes CASSQVRPDTQYF.

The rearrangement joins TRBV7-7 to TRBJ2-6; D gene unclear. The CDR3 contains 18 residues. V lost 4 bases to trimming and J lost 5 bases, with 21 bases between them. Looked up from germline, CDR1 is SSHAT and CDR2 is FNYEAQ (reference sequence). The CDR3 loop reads CASSWVLMPQSRANVLTF. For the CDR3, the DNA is TGTGCCAGCAGCTGGGTGTTAATGCCACAAAGTCGGGCCAACGTCCTGACTTTC.

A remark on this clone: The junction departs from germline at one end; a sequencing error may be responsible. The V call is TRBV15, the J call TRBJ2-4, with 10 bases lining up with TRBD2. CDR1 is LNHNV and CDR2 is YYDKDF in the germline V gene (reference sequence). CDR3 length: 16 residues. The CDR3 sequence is CGRWASGSPTKNIQYF. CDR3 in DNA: TGCGGCCGATGGGCTAGCGGGAGCCCTACCAAAAACATTCAGTACTTC. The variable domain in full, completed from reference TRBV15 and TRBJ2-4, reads DAMVIQNPRYQVTQFGKPVTLSCSQTLNHNVMYWYQQKSSQAPKLLFHYYDKDFNNEADTPDNFQSRRPNTSFCFLDIRSPGLGDTAMYLCGRWASGSPTKNIQYFGAGTRLSVL.

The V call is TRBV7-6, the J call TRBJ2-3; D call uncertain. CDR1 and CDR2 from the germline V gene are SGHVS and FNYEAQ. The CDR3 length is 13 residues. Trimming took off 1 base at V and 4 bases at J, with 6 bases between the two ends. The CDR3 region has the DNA TGTGCCAGCAGCTTAGATCCCCCAGATACGCAGTATTTT. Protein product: CASSLDPPDTQYF. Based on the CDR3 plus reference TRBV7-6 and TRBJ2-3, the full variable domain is GAGVSQSPRYKVTKRGQDVALRCDPISGHVSLYWYRQALGQGPEFLTYFNYEAQQDKSGLPNDRFSAERPEGSISTLTIQRTEQRDSAMYRCASSLDPPDTQYFGPGTRLTVL.

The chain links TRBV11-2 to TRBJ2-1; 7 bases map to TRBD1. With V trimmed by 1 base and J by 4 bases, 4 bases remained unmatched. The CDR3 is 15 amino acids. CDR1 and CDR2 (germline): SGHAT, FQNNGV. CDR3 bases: TGTGCCAGCAGCTTAGGGACAGGCGCATACAATGAGCAGTTCTTC. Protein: CASSLGTGAYNEQFF.

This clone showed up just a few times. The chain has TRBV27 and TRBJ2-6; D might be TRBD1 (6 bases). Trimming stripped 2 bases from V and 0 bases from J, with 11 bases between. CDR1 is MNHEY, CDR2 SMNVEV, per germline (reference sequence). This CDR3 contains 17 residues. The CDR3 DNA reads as TGTGCCAGCAGTTTAAGACAGGCAAGCTCTGGGGCCAACGTCCTGACTTTC. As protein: CASSLRQASSGANVLTF. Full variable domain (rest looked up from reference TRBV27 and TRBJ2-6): EAQVTQNPRYLITVTGKKLTVTCSQNMNHEYMSWYRQDPGLGLRQIYYSMNVEVTDKGDVPEGYKVSRKEKRNFPLILESPSPNQTSLYFCASSLRQASSGANVLTFGAGSRLTVL.